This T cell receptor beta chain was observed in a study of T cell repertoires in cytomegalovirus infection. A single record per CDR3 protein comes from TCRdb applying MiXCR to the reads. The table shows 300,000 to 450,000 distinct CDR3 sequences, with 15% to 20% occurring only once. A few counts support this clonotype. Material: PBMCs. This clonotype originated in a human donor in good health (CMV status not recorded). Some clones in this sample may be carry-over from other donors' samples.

The CDR3: CASSYGQLDNEQFF. The CDR3 DNA sequence: TGTGCCAGCAGTTATGGTCAACTCGACAATGAGCAGTTCTTC. The V and J genes are TRBV6-2 or TRBV6-3 and TRBJ2-1; D uncertain. Deletions cut 3 bases from V and 5 bases from J, with 11 bases between. Germline CDR1 and CDR2: MNHEY and SVGEGT. The CDR3 has 14 amino acids.